This T cell receptor beta chain is drawn from a study of cytomegalovirus exposure and HLA in healthy donors. Clones were read by immunoSEQ multiplex PCR, and TCRdb kept only the in-frame ones, dropping some. The sample has fewer than 200,000 clones; about 83% are singletons. Concerning this clone itself: What it recognizes is unknown.

The study, taken as a whole, reports: Cytomegalovirus association was listed for about 180 TCR beta chains. It was reported that the classifier diagnosed cytomegalovirus status with high specificity and sensitivity in both the original and validation cohorts.

The CDR3 covers 15 residues. Germline trimming cut 4 bases from V and 4 bases from J; bases unmatched to any gene: 9. Looked up from germline, CDR1 is SNHLY and CDR2 is FYNNEI. The chain links TRBV2 to TRBJ1-2; 7 bases are a match to TRBD1. The origin of this receptor is a woman in her thirties in good health and CMV-seronegative. Input material: PBMCs. The DNA for the CDR3 is TGTGCCAGCAGTGGGGACAGCCTCTTCCCCTATGGCTACACCTTC. Its translation is CASSGDSLFPYGYTF.